The 6 T cell receptor beta chains reported below all come from one sample, sequenced in a study of T cell responses to AZD1222 COVID-19 vaccine. Profiled with immunoSEQ multiplex PCR; TCRdb holds only in-frame clones, not every one. Of some 180,000 clones listed, 85% to 95% are singletons. Material: peripheral blood, obtained 28 days after the second dose of the MenACWY control vaccine. These receptors were collected from an adult who received the MenACWY meningococcal vaccine as a control.

The chain couples TRBV2 to TRBJ1-2; perhaps TRBD1 as D (6 bases). Per the germline V gene, CDR1 is SNHLY and CDR2 is FYNNEI. The CDR3 covers 13 residues. V was cut by 2 bases and J by 5 bases, with 9 bases left in between. The CDR3 loop reads CASSERGRYGYTF. The CDR3 DNA sequence: TGTGCCAGCAGTGAACGGGGGCGGTATGGCTACACCTTC.

The rearrangement links TRBV4-3 to TRBJ1-1; D remains ambiguous. V shed 3 bases and J shed 4 bases, with 15 bases lying between them. Germline values: CDR1 LGHNA, CDR2 YSLEER. The CDR3 covers 15 residues. CDR3 nucleotides: TGCGCCAGCAGCCAGGATCGGGTCCCAGCCACTGAAGCTTTCTTT. This sequence encodes CASSQDRVPATEAFF.

The chain is built from TRBV10-3 and TRBJ2-3; possibly TRBD2 for D (5 bases). This CDR3 is built from 11 residues. The germline gives CDR1 ENHRY, CDR2 SYGVKD. With 7 bases removed from V and 4 bases from J, the gap between germline ends came to 6 bases. This CDR3 reads CAIKAADTQYF. The CDR3 DNA sequence: TGTGCCATCAAAGCGGCAGATACGCAGTATTTT.

The rearrangement links TRBV5-1 to TRBJ2-1; TRBD2 matches at 13 bases. The germline CDR1 and CDR2 sequences are SGHRS and YFSETQ. The CDR3 consists of 17 residues. Trimming removed 3 bases from V and 2 bases from J; junction bases left unmatched: 5. CDR3 sequence reads: CASSSTTSGGTYNEQFF. Here the CDR3 DNA reads TGCGCCAGCAGCTCAACGACTAGCGGGGGGACCTACAATGAGCAGTTCTTC.

The gene calls are TRBV19 and TRBJ2-1, with 7 bases aligning to TRBD1. The CDR3 spans 17 residues. Germline assignment: CDR1 LNHDA and CDR2 SQIVND (reference sequence). The V gene end was trimmed by 5 bases and the J gene end by 5 bases; junction bases not matched to a gene: 15. The CDR3 nucleotides read TGTGCCAGTAGTTTAATTCACAGGGGTCGAACTAACAATGAGCAGTTCTTC. Residues: CASSLIHRGRTNNEQFF.

The chain links TRBV3-1 (or the pseudogene TRBV3-2) to TRBJ1-2, with 9 bases lining up with TRBD1. The germline V gene encodes CDR1 LGHDT and CDR2 YNNKEL (reference sequence). J was trimmed by 4 bases and V by 4 bases; bases with no gene match: 7. This CDR3 region has 15 residues. Here the CDR3 DNA reads TGTGCCAGCAGCCCATTAGGGACAGGGTTCTATGGCTACACCTTC. Its protein is CASSPLGTGFYGYTF.